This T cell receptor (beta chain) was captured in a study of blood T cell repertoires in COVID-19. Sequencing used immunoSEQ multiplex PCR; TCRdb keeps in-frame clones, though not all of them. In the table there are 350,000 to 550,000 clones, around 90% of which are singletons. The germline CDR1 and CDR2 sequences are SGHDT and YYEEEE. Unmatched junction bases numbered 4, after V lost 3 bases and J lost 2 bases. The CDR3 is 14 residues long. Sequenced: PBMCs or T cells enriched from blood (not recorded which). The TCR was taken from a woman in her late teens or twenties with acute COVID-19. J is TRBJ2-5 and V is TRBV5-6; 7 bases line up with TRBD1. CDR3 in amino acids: CASSYGTVQETQYF. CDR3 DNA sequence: TGTGCCAGCAGCTACGGGACAGTACAAGAGACCCAGTACTTC.